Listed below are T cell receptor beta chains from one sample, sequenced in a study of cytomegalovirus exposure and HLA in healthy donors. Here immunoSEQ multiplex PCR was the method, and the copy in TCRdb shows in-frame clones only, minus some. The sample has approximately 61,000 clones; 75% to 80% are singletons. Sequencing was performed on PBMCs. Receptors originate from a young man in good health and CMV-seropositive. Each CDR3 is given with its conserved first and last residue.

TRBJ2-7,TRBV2,CASSEFMVAVEQYF
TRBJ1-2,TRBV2,CASSERGQNYGYTF
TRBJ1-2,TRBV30,CAWSVQGANGYTF
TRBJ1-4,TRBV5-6,CASSLVGEESNEKLFF
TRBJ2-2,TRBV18,CASSLRREGNTGELFF
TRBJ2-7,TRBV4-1,CASSQVGASSYEQYF
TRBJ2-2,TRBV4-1,CASSQGQGWDTGELFF
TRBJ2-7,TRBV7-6,CASSPSSYEQYF
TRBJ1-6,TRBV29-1,CSVPGQGYNSPLHF
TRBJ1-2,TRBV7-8,CASSLRTGFHGYTF
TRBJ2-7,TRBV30,CAWSVGQGAYEQYF
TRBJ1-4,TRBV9,CASSVDQGGEKLFF
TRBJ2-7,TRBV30,CAWSTGNEQYF
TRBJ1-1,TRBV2,CASHPDRTGAFF
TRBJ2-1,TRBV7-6,CASSLGTNSYNEQFF
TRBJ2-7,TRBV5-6,CASRPNRGANYEQYF
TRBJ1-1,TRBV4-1,CASSRQGVNTEAFF
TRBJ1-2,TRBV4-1,CASSQDGQWGYTF
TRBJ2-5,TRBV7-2,CASSSQGGKTQYF
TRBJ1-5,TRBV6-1,CASSEVQGGQPQHF
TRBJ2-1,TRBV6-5,CASSSRDRGFNEQFF
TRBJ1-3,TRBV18,CASSATRGGSGNTIYF
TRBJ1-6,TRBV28,CASSLPSGSYNSPLHF
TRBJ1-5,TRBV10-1,CASSEEGSNQPQHF
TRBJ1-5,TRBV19,CASSGTVNQPQHF
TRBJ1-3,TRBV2,CATRQGVENTIYF
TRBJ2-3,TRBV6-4,CASSSTSGSTDTQYF
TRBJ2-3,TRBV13,CASSYGGGTDTQYF
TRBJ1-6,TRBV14,CASSLTGLSSPLHF
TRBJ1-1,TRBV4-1,CASSQEGDTEAFF
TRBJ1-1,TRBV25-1,CASSGGHFGAFF
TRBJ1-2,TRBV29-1,CSVEDWKPEGYTF
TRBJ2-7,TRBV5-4,CASSTGTGLYEQYF
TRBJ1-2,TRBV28,CASRPEGSNRDGYTF
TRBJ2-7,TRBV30,CAWTLPRTTPYEQYF
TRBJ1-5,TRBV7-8,CASSLAALQPQHF
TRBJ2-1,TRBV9,CASSVGSGWDEQFF
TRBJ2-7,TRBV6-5,CASSLGAGSSYEQYF
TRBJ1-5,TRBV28,CASLDTVSIATQPQHF
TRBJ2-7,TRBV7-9,CASSLSPGLEQYF
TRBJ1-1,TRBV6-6,CASSRTGPTEAFF
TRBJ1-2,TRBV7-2,CASSLTSTGGGSYGYTF
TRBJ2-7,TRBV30,CAWSVSGYEQYF
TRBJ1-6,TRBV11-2,CASSQQGEASPLHF